This T cell receptor (beta chain) was sequenced for a study of cytomegalovirus exposure and HLA in healthy donors. Germline CDR1 is MNHEY and CDR2 is SMNVEV (reference sequence). Trimming left V 6 bases short and J 3 bases short, with 17 bases between. This CDR3 comprises 15 residues. Amplification used 60 Vbeta primers and 13 Jbeta primers. Measured with immunoSEQ multiplex PCR; TCRdb has only the in-frame clones, and not every one. Seen here are tens of thousands of clones, under 85% observed once, and the top ten hold approximately 5.5%. The receptor's source is a man aged 50 or older in good health and CMV-seronegative. The chain employs TRBV27 and TRBJ1-2, with a tentative D call TRBD1 (6 bases). Sequenced sample: PBMCs. The CDR3 loop reads CASSNDRGGDYGYTF. CDR3 coding DNA: TGTGCCAGCAGCAATGATAGAGGGGGAGACTATGGCTACACCTTC.